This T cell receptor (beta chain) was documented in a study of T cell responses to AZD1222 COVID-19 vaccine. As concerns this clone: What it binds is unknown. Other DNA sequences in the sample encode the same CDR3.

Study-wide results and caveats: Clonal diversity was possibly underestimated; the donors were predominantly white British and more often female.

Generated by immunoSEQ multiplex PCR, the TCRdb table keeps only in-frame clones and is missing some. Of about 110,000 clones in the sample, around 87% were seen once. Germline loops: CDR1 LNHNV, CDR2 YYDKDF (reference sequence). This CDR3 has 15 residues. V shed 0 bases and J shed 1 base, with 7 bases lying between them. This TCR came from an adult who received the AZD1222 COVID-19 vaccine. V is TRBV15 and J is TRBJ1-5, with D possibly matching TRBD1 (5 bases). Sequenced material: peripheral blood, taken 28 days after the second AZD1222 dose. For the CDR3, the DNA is TGTGCCACCAGCAGAGATCAGGGCAGCAATCAGCCCCAGCATTTT. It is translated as CATSRDQGSNQPQHF.